This entry lists 8 T cell receptor beta chains sequenced from one sample in a study of cytomegalovirus exposure and HLA in healthy donors. Researchers ran the PCR with 60 Vbeta and 13 Jbeta primers. Assay: immunoSEQ multiplex PCR; the TCRdb copy retains only in-frame clones and omits some. The data hold some 130,000 clones, with approximately 60% observed a single time. Material: PBMCs. These receptors all come from a human donor in good health.

This clone appeared a single time. The chain is built from TRBV7-8 and TRBJ2-4, with TRBD1 matching over 10 bases. V was clipped by 5 bases and J by 9 bases; unmatched bases: 10. Germline values: CDR1 SGHVS, CDR2 FQNEAQ. The CDR3 covers 15 residues. The CDR3, as DNA: TGTGCCAGCAGCCCAGGGACAGGGGCCAGGGGCATTCAGTACTTC. It specifies CASSPGTGARGIQYF.

This clone was counted only a few times. The chain carries TRBV7-3 and TRBJ2-2; tentative D call: TRBD2 (6 bases). The V and J ends lost 4 bases and 6 bases respectively, with 12 bases between them. The germline V gene encodes CDR1 SGHTA and CDR2 FQGTGA. This CDR3 has 14 amino acids. CDR3 coding DNA: TGTGCCAGCAGCTCCGTCAGGGAGGCCGGGGAGCTGTTTTTT. This translates into CASSSVREAGELFF.

The chain has TRBV12-5 and TRBJ2-1; D gene ambiguous. The CDR3 is 17 residues long. The V gene's germline CDR1 is LGHNT and CDR2 FRNRAP. V lost 0 bases to trimming and J lost 4 bases, with 16 bases between them. Written as DNA, the CDR3 is TGTGCTAGTGGTTTGGTAGAGGCCCCGCTCATATACAATGAGCAGTTCTTC. Translation gives CASGLVEAPLIYNEQFF.

The chain links TRBV29-1 to TRBJ1-5; no clear D gene. Germline CDR1 is SQVTM and CDR2 is ANQGSEA. This CDR3 contains 13 residues. Trimming removed 3 bases from V and 2 bases from J, with 8 bases in between. For the CDR3, the DNA is TGCAGCGTTGATGCGGGTCGCAATCAGCCCCAGCATTTT. As protein: CSVDAGRNQPQHF.

The chain is built from TRBV28 and TRBJ1-2; 8 nucleotides agree with TRBD1. J was trimmed by 7 bases and V by 11 bases; bases with no gene match: 12. CDR1 is MDHEN, CDR2 SYDVKM, per germline. The CDR3 length is 13 residues. CDR3 sequence: CAGGRTGIPGYTF. The CDR3 coding sequence is TGTGCCGGAGGGAGGACAGGGATCCCTGGCTACACCTTC.

As concerns this clone: Other DNA sequences in the same sample also yield this CDR3. The chain uses TRBV7-9 and TRBJ2-7; D not certain. The germline V gene has CDR1 SEHNR and CDR2 FQNEAQ (reference sequence). Trimming stripped 4 bases from V and 3 bases from J, with 7 bases between. The length of the CDR3 is 12 residues. CDR3 in DNA: TGTGCCAGCAGCTCTACCGGCTACGAGCAGTACTTC. This translates into CASSSTGYEQYF.

The CDR3 DNA follows: TGTGCCAGCAGTCCACGACTCTTGAACACTGAAGCTTTCTTT. This gives the protein CASSPRLLNTEAFF. The chain has TRBV28 and TRBJ1-1; no firm D call. There are 14 residues in the CDR3. V was trimmed by 5 bases and J by 0 bases, leaving 10 bases between them. Germline V lookup: CDR1 MDHEN, CDR2 SYDVKM.

V usage is TRBV5-1 and J usage is TRBJ2-2; possibly TRBD1 for D (6 bases). Trimming pared 0 bases from V and 6 bases from J, leaving 15 bases between. Germline assignment: CDR1 SGHRS and CDR2 YFSETQ. This CDR3 has 16 residues. The CDR3: CASSLGYSAGAGELFF. The DNA for the CDR3 is TGCGCCAGCAGCTTGGGTTATTCGGCAGGGGCCGGGGAGCTGTTTTTT.